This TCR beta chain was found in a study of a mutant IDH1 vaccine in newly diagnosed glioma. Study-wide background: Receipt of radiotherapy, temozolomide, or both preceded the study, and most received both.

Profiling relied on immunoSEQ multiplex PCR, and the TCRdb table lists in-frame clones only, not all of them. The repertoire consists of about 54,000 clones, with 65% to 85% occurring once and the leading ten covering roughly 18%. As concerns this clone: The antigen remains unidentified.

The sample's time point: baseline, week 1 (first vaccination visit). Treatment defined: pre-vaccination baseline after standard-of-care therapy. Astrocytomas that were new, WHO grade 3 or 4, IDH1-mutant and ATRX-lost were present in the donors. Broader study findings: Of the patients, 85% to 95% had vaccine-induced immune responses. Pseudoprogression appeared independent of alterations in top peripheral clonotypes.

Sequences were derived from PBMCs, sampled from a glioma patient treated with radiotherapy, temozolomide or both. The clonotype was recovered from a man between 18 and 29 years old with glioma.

DNA of the CDR3: TGTGCCAGCAGCCCGCCAGGACAGGTAGCTAAGCCCCAGCATTTT. This sequence encodes CASSPPGQVAKPQHF. The genes are TRBV7-2 and TRBJ1-5, with 7 bases lining up with TRBD1. Trimming removed 5 bases from V and 8 bases from J; junction bases left unmatched: 12. CDR3 length: 15 amino acids. Germline V gene data show CDR1 as SGHTA and CDR2 as FQGNSA.